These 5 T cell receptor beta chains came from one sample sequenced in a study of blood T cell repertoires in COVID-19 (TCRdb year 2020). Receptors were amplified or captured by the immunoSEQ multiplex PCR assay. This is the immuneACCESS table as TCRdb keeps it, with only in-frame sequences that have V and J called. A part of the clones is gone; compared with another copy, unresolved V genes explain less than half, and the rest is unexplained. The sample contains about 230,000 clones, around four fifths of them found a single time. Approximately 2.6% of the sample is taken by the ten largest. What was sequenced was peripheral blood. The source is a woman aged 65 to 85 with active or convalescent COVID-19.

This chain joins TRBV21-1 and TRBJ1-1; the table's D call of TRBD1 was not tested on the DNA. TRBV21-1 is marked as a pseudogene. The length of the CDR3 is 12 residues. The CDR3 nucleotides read TGTGCCAGCAGGGCAGGGTGGATTGAAGCTTTCTTT. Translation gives CASRAGWIEAFF.

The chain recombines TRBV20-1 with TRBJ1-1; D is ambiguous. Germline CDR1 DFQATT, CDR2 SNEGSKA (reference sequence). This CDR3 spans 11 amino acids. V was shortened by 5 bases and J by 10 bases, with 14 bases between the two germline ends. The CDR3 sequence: CSAVKSTGAFF. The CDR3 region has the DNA TGCAGTGCTGTGAAAAGCACCGGAGCTTTCTTT.

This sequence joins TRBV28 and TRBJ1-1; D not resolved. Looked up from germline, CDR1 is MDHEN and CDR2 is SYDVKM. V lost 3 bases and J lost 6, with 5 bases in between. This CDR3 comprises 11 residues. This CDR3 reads CASSLRSEAFF. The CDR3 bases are TGTGCCAGCAGTTTGCGCTCTGAAGCTTTCTTT.

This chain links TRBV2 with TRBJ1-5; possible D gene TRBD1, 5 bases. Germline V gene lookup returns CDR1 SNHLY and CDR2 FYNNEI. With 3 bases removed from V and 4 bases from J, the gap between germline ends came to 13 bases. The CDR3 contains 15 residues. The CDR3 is CASSDWRTINQPQHF. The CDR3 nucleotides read TGTGCCAGCAGTGATTGGCGGACAATTAATCAGCCCCAGCATTTT. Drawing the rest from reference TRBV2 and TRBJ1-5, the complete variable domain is EPEVTQTPSHQVTQMGQEVILRCVPISNHLYFYWYRQILGQKVEFLVSFYNNEISEKSEIFDDQFSVERPDGSNFTLKIRSTKLEDSAMYFCASSDWRTINQPQHFGDGTRLSIL.

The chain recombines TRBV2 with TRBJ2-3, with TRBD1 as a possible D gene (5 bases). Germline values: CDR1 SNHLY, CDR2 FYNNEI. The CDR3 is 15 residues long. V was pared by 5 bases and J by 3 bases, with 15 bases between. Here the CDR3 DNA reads TGTGCCAGCAGTACCCAGGGCACTGAGACAGATACGCAGTATTTT. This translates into CASSTQGTETDTQYF.